This T cell receptor (beta chain) was recovered during a study of blood T cell repertoires in COVID-19. The overall study: Acute and convalescent COVID-19 specimens originated in the United States, Italy and Spain. PBMCs, B-cell-depleted T cells, or T cells provided the cDNA or gDNA that made up the material.

Germline V gene data show CDR1 as SGHDN and CDR2 as FVKESK. The CDR3 contains 14 residues. Trimming cost V 3 bases and J 8 bases; bases outside gene matches: 8. In this sample, this clone turned up once. Per the original methods: Reference gene primer amplification yielded estimated nucleated cell counts. Assay: immunoSEQ multiplex PCR; the TCRdb copy retains only in-frame clones and omits some. The DNA was the basis for D and trimming; V, J and clone size are from that table. The sample consists of tens of thousands of clones, approximately 86% of them appearing once. The chain is built from TRBV14 and TRBJ2-3; 7 positions agree with TRBD2. Sequencing used peripheral blood. The sequence was obtained from a human donor with active COVID-19. The donor label of this sample is uncertain. CDR3 in amino acids: CASSQSLAAGTQYF. CDR3 DNA sequence: TGTGCCAGCAGCCAGAGCCTAGCGGCGGGTACGCAGTATTTT.